This T cell receptor (beta chain) stems from a study of tumor-infiltrating lymphocytes in oesophageal squamous cell carcinoma (dated by TCRdb to the mid-2010s). The library was made by PCR. These reads were obtained on an Illumina HiSeq 2000. TCRdb passed the public sequencing reads through fastp at Q25 and MiXCR, retaining productive beta sequences. Rows are unified per CDR3 protein, each entry keeping the most common DNA and genes. The sample yields approximately 12,000 distinct CDR3 sequences; approximately 60% were counted once. The top ten clones comprise over 20% of the sample. A remark on this clonotype: Its recognized antigen is unknown. No quality values exist for individual bases; no much larger clone is one base distant.

As encoded in the germline V gene, CDR1 is SGHTA while CDR2 is FQGNSA. The CDR3, from cysteine to phenylalanine, totals 15 residues. The entry retains the CDR3 DNA only, 45 bases that are in frame from base 1. Sample: esophageal tumor tissue. The rearranged chain carries TRBV7-2 and TRBJ2-1; the D gene is perhaps TRBD1, on 6 matching bases. The last part of the DNA fits TRBJ2-7 better; the J call may be wrong. The sequence came from a male donor with esophageal squamous cell carcinoma. The bases are TGTGCCAGCAGCTCCGGACAGTCAGGTCCCTACGAGCAGTACTTC. Its amino acids are CASSSGQSGPYEQYF.